One and the same sample provided the 8 T cell receptor beta chains below, sequenced in a study of T cells after yellow fever vaccination. Using its own MiXCR run on the 5' RACE reads, TCRdb lists one record per CDR3 protein. This sample yields about 360,000 distinct CDR3 sequences, of which more than 5.5% are seen a single time; around 16% belongs to the top ten. Source: PBMCs, taken 5 days after the yellow fever booster vaccination. Receptor source: a young man who received the YFV17D yellow fever vaccine.

This clonotype has a count of ten or more. The rearrangement joins TRBV5-1 to TRBJ2-3; D not resolved. Germline CDR1 SGHRS, CDR2 YFSETQ. The CDR3 spans 12 residues. Trimming stripped 5 bases from V and 4 bases from J, with 8 bases between. The chain's CDR3 is CASRIGPDTQYF. CDR3 nucleotides: TGCGCCAGCAGAATCGGGCCAGATACGCAGTATTTT.

The CDR3 reads CASSFVSGIGEQYF. The CDR3 DNA reads TGTGCCAGCAGTTTCGTCAGCGGGATCGGCGAGCAGTACTTC. This chain connects TRBV28 to TRBJ2-7; 7 nucleotides match TRBD2. J gave up 6 bases and V 3 bases, and 8 bases lay outside the gene matches. Germline CDR1 is MDHEN and CDR2 is SYDVKM. This CDR3 is 14 amino acids long.

This clonotype was seen ten or more times. The chain couples TRBV5-1 to TRBJ2-7; tentatively, D is TRBD2 (6 bases). CDR1 is SGHRS, CDR2 YFSETQ, per germline. The length of the CDR3 is 13 residues. The germline V and J ends were trimmed by 6 bases and 0 bases, with 10 bases remaining between them. The CDR3 protein is CASKEGISYEQYF. CDR3 DNA: TGCGCCAGCAAGGAGGGGATCTCCTACGAGCAGTACTTC.

Many counts were recorded for this clonotype. The gene calls are TRBV29-1 and TRBJ2-5; D is undetermined. V lost 4 bases, J lost 4 bases, and 13 bases lay in between. The germline CDR1 and CDR2 sequences are SQVTM and ANQGSEA. The CDR3 has 13 residues. The CDR3 loop is CSVARWAAETQYF. DNA of the CDR3: TGCAGCGTTGCTAGATGGGCGGCAGAGACCCAGTACTTC.

The rearrangement joins TRBV7-2 to TRBJ2-7; TRBD2 aligns across 10 bases. This CDR3 contains 15 residues. V lost 5 bases, J lost 9 bases, and 13 bases stayed unmatched. Germline CDR1 is SGHTA and CDR2 is FQGNSA. Here the CDR3 DNA reads TGTGCCAGCAGCATAACTAGCGGGGCCTACGAGTGGCAGTACTTC. Translated: CASSITSGAYEWQYF.

A few counts support this clonotype. The J gene is TRBJ2-2, the V gene TRBV7-8; 13 bases line up with TRBD2. With 6 bases clipped from V and 0 bases from J, the junction kept 1 base outside the gene matches. The germline CDR1 and CDR2 sequences are SGHVS and FQNEAQ. The CDR3 totals 16 residues. CDR3 residues: CASRLAGGTNTGELFF. The CDR3 DNA reads TGTGCCAGCAGACTAGCGGGAGGGACGAACACCGGGGAGCTGTTTTTT.

This clonotype was detected many times. Compared with germline, one end of the junction differs, possibly owing to a read error. This rearrangement joins TRBV15 to TRBJ1-2; 8 positions match TRBD1. CDR3 size: 13 residues. Germline values: CDR1 LNHNV, CDR2 YYDKDF (reference sequence). The CDR3 nucleotides are TGTGCCACCAGCAGAGATCGGACAGGGCTGAAGTCCTTC. This sequence encodes CATSRDRTGLKSF.

This clonotype turned up a few times. The V gene is TRBV27, the J gene TRBJ1-1; D not certain. CDR3 length: 13 amino acids. Between the trimmed V and J ends, which lost 5 bases and 5 bases, there was a span of 12 bases. The germline CDR1 and CDR2 sequences are MNHEY and SMNVEV (reference sequence). CDR3 nucleotide sequence: TGTGCCAGCAGTCCAGGACGGTGGACTGAAGCTTTCTTT. Translated: CASSPGRWTEAFF.